The 8 T cell receptor beta chains reported below all come from one sample, sequenced in a study of CD8 T cells in Susac syndrome. An input of 0.5 to 1 ug of RNA was subjected to reverse transcription using random hexamers. In TCRdb, the immunoSEQ multiplex PCR reads were re-called with MiXCR into one record per CDR3 protein. Of roughly 80,000 distinct CDR3 sequences listed, roughly 91% are singletons. The specimen was CD4+ T cells from PBMCs. These receptors originate from a human donor with Susac syndrome.

The CDR3 DNA is TGCAGCGTTGAATCGAGGGGAGCTAATGAAAAACTGTTTTTT. This translates into CSVESRGANEKLFF. The chain links TRBV29-1 to TRBJ1-4, with a tentative D call TRBD1 (5 bases). From germline, CDR1 is SQVTM and CDR2 ANQGSEA. Trimming left V 2 bases short and J 3 bases short, with 10 bases between. The CDR3 runs to 14 residues.

This chain uses TRBV20-1 with TRBJ2-7; possibly TRBD1 for D (5 bases). CDR1 is DFQATT, CDR2 SNEGSKA, per germline (reference sequence). Trimming pared 3 bases from V and 2 bases from J, leaving 17 bases between. The CDR3 is 15 residues long. DNA for the CDR3: TGCAGTGCTAGCATTCAGGGCGTCAGGGCCTACGAGCAGTACTTC. Residues: CSASIQGVRAYEQYF.

The genes are TRBV24-1 and TRBJ1-5; D uncertain. This CDR3 is 15 amino acids long. Trimming removed 0 bases from V and 2 bases from J, with 7 bases in between. Germline V CDR1 and CDR2: KGHDR, SFDVKD. The DNA of the CDR3 is TGTGCCACCAGTGATTTGCGAGGAGGCAATCAGCCCCAGCATTTT. Residues: CATSDLRGGNQPQHF.

The chain combines TRBV27 with TRBJ1-5; a weak D match, TRBD1 (6 bases). The ends were cut back, 2 bases at V and 1 base at J, with 18 bases in the middle. CDR1 MNHEY and CDR2 SMNVEV come from the germline V gene (reference sequence). The CDR3 contains 18 residues. The CDR3 is CASSLKAPRQESNQPQHF. The CDR3, as DNA: TGTGCCAGCAGTTTAAAAGCCCCCCGACAGGAGAGCAATCAGCCCCAGCATTTT.

This clonotype was seen a single time. This sequence joins TRBV14 and TRBJ1-1, with a tentative D call TRBD1 (5 bases). Germline loops: CDR1 SGHDN, CDR2 FVKESK. The V end lost 3 bases, the J end lost 5 bases, and 37 bases lay between the germline ends. This CDR3 has 22 amino acids. This chain's CDR3 is CASSQRGSQGSPQGRRRTEAFF. The CDR3 DNA reads TGTGCCAGCAGCCAGCGGGGTTCGCAGGGTTCTCCGCAGGGTCGGAGACGGACTGAAGCTTTCTTT.

This chain links TRBV20-1 with TRBJ2-1; D remains ambiguous. The germline V and J ends were trimmed by 3 bases and 0 bases, with 9 bases remaining between them. The CDR3 covers 14 residues. The germline gives CDR1 DFQATT, CDR2 SNEGSKA (reference sequence). The CDR3 spells CSASSESSYNEQFF. Written as DNA, the CDR3 is TGCAGTGCTAGTTCGGAGAGCTCCTACAATGAGCAGTTCTTC.

This chain uses TRBV18 with TRBJ2-1; 11 bases match TRBD1. Per germline, CDR1 KGHSH and CDR2 LQKENI. The V segment lost 5 bases and the J segment 8 bases; nucleotides outside the gene matches: 14. This CDR3 is 17 amino acids long. CDR3 sequence reads: CASSSLVGQGVRDEQFF. The CDR3, as DNA: TGTGCCAGCTCATCCCTTGTGGGACAGGGGGTACGAGATGAGCAGTTCTTC.

This chain joins TRBV29-1 and TRBJ2-5, with 13 bases lining up with TRBD2. J lost 10 bases, V lost 3 bases, and 8 bases had no gene match. Germline V gene sequence: CDR1 SQVTM, CDR2 ANQGSEA. The CDR3 loop spans 14 amino acids. CDR3 residues: CSVDMLTSGGIQYF. The CDR3 DNA reads as TGCAGCGTTGATATGTTGACTAGCGGGGGGATCCAGTACTTC.